This is a list of T cell receptor beta chains from one sample in a study of blood T cells in healthy people across ages. TCRdb called the 5' RACE reads again in MiXCR, with one record for every CDR3 protein. The table lists roughly 500,000 distinct CDR3 sequences, about 24% of them singletons. The data were also submitted as part of a second study, on T cells of mothers and their children.

Sequenced input: blood. The receptors originated from a boy aged 5-17 years in good health. Both conserved end residues are part of each CDR3. The order of the fields is CDR3 DNA, CDR3 protein, clone size, D gene, V gene, J gene. The D gene is left open where the match is weak. Not all rows give a size; the values are once, few, many and, for expanded clones, a class.

CDR3nt: TGTGCCAGCAGCTTTGACCAAGGAGAGACCCAGTACTTC
CDR3aa: CASSFDQGETQYF
abundance: few
d_gene: -
v_gene: TRBV12-3/TRBV12-4
j_gene: TRBJ2-5

CDR3nt: TGTGCCAGCAGCTTAAAGGCGGGCAGCCCCTACGAGCAGTACTTC
CDR3aa: CASSLKAGSPYEQYF
abundance: -
d_gene: -
v_gene: TRBV7-2
j_gene: TRBJ2-7

CDR3nt: TGTGCCTGGAGTGCCTGGACAGGGAACACTGAAGCTTTCTTT
CDR3aa: CAWSAWTGNTEAFF
abundance: few
d_gene: TRBD1
v_gene: TRBV30
j_gene: TRBJ1-1

CDR3nt: TGTGCCAGCAGCTTACGGGGGCAGGGGGCTTATGTTGAGCAGTACTTC
CDR3aa: CASSLRGQGAYVEQYF
abundance: -
d_gene: TRBD1
v_gene: TRBV7-2
j_gene: TRBJ2-7

CDR3nt: TGTGCCAGCAGCTTAGCGCCAGGGGGCTACTATGGCTACACCTTC
CDR3aa: CASSLAPGGYYGYTF
abundance: few
d_gene: TRBD1
v_gene: TRBV7-8
j_gene: TRBJ1-2

CDR3nt: TGTGCCAGCAGCCCACAGCCTTACAGGGGAAGCTCCTATAATTCACCCCTCCACTTT
CDR3aa: CASSPQPYRGSSYNSPLHF
abundance: -
d_gene: TRBD1
v_gene: TRBV4-2
j_gene: TRBJ1-6

CDR3nt: TGTGCCAGCAGCTTAAAAGCGGGAGGGGGAGATACGCAGTATTTT
CDR3aa: CASSLKAGGGDTQYF
abundance: once
d_gene: TRBD2
v_gene: TRBV7-3
j_gene: TRBJ2-3

CDR3nt: TGTGCCAGCAGCTTCTTGGTGGACCGTCGTGGCTACACCTTC
CDR3aa: CASSFLVDRRGYTF
abundance: few
d_gene: -
v_gene: TRBV5-5
j_gene: TRBJ1-2

CDR3nt: TGCGCCAGCAGCAAGGAGCCCAGGGTTCCACCCCGGTTCACTGAAGCTTTCTTT
CDR3aa: CASSKEPRVPPRFTEAFF
abundance: -
d_gene: -
v_gene: TRBV5-1
j_gene: TRBJ1-1

CDR3nt: TGTGCCAGCAGCTTAAAGGATGGAAACACCATATATTTT
CDR3aa: CASSLKDGNTIYF
abundance: -
d_gene: -
v_gene: TRBV13
j_gene: TRBJ1-3

CDR3nt: TGCGCCAGCAGCCAAGATCGGTGGGGAGACGAGCAGTACTTC
CDR3aa: CASSQDRWGDEQYF
abundance: few
d_gene: -
v_gene: TRBV4-1
j_gene: TRBJ2-7

CDR3nt: TGTGCCAGCAGCCCGGGTCTGGGTGGTGAAAAACTGTTTTTT
CDR3aa: CASSPGLGGEKLFF
abundance: -
d_gene: -
v_gene: TRBV5-5
j_gene: TRBJ1-4

CDR3nt: TGTGCCAGTACGCCCGGGTTTTACAATGAGCAGTTCTTC
CDR3aa: CASTPGFYNEQFF
abundance: few
d_gene: -
v_gene: TRBV19
j_gene: TRBJ2-1

CDR3nt: TGTGCCAGCTCACCTCAGAGGAGCTCCTACGAGCAGTACTTC
CDR3aa: CASSPQRSSYEQYF
abundance: few
d_gene: -
v_gene: TRBV18
j_gene: TRBJ2-7

CDR3nt: TGTGCCAGCAGCCGAGTCGGTACTGGGGCCAACGTCCTGACTTTC
CDR3aa: CASSRVGTGANVLTF
abundance: few
d_gene: -
v_gene: TRBV6-5
j_gene: TRBJ2-6

CDR3nt: TGTGCCAGCAGCTTCGCGCCTAGCGGGGAGGAGACCCAGTACTTC
CDR3aa: CASSFAPSGEETQYF
abundance: few
d_gene: TRBD2
v_gene: TRBV7-2
j_gene: TRBJ2-5

CDR3nt: TGTGCCAGCAGTTACTCGGGCAGAAACTACGAGCAGTACTTC
CDR3aa: CASSYSGRNYEQYF
abundance: -
d_gene: -
v_gene: TRBV6-5
j_gene: TRBJ2-7

CDR3nt: TGCAGTGCTAGAGATCGGGGATCGGGATCCTACGAGCAGTACTTC
CDR3aa: CSARDRGSGSYEQYF
abundance: few
d_gene: -
v_gene: TRBV20-1
j_gene: TRBJ2-7

CDR3nt: TGCAGCGTTGTTGGGGACAAGACTAATGAAAAACTGTTTTTT
CDR3aa: CSVVGDKTNEKLFF
abundance: -
d_gene: -
v_gene: TRBV29-1
j_gene: TRBJ1-4

CDR3nt: TGTGCCAGCAGCCCGGAGAGCAGATACACCGGGGAGCTGTTTTTT
CDR3aa: CASSPESRYTGELFF
abundance: few
d_gene: -
v_gene: TRBV7-2
j_gene: TRBJ2-2

CDR3nt: TGTGCCAGCACCGAGAGACAGGGTACCTTGAACACTGAAGCTTTCTTT
CDR3aa: CASTERQGTLNTEAFF
abundance: once
d_gene: TRBD1
v_gene: TRBV12-3/TRBV12-4
j_gene: TRBJ1-1

CDR3nt: TGTGCCAGCAGCTCCGCTTCAGGGAGCCCTACCTACGAGCAGTACTTC
CDR3aa: CASSSASGSPTYEQYF
abundance: many
d_gene: -
v_gene: TRBV7-9
j_gene: TRBJ2-7

CDR3nt: TGTGCCAGCAGCTCTCGGACAGGGATGGGAGAGACCCAGTACTTC
CDR3aa: CASSSRTGMGETQYF
abundance: -
d_gene: TRBD1
v_gene: TRBV7-9
j_gene: TRBJ2-5

CDR3nt: TGTGCCAGCAGCCACGGACTAGCCCAAGAGACCCAGTACTTC
CDR3aa: CASSHGLAQETQYF
abundance: -
d_gene: TRBD2
v_gene: TRBV3-1
j_gene: TRBJ2-5

CDR3nt: TGCGCCAGCAGCTCCGATCAGCCTAGCGGCGATGAGCAGTTCTTC
CDR3aa: CASSSDQPSGDEQFF
abundance: few
d_gene: TRBD2
v_gene: TRBV5-1
j_gene: TRBJ2-1

CDR3nt: TGTGCCAGCAGCGTAGGACCTGGGCGATATGGCTACACCTTC
CDR3aa: CASSVGPGRYGYTF
abundance: -
d_gene: -
v_gene: TRBV9
j_gene: TRBJ1-2

CDR3nt: TGTGCCAGCCCACCTGGGACTAGCGGGACAACAAGCGAGCAGTACTTC
CDR3aa: CASPPGTSGTTSEQYF
abundance: once
d_gene: TRBD2
v_gene: TRBV18
j_gene: TRBJ2-7

CDR3nt: TGTGCCAGCAGTTACACTAGCAGTCATGAGCAGTTCTTC
CDR3aa: CASSYTSSHEQFF
abundance: few
d_gene: -
v_gene: TRBV27
j_gene: TRBJ2-1

CDR3nt: TGTGCCAGCAGTCCCCCTAGCGGACTCACAGATACGCAGTATTTT
CDR3aa: CASSPPSGLTDTQYF
abundance: few
d_gene: TRBD2
v_gene: TRBV28
j_gene: TRBJ2-3

CDR3nt: TGTGCCAGCAGCTTAATGGGAGGGGGTCTACAAGAGACCCAGTACTTC
CDR3aa: CASSLMGGGLQETQYF
abundance: -
d_gene: -
v_gene: TRBV7-3
j_gene: TRBJ2-5

CDR3nt: TGTGCCAGCAGCTCCGCAGTGGAGACCCAGTACTTC
CDR3aa: CASSSAVETQYF
abundance: -
d_gene: -
v_gene: TRBV6-5
j_gene: TRBJ2-5

CDR3nt: TGCGCCAGCAGCCAAAGACAGGGAGGCGAGACCCAGTACTTC
CDR3aa: CASSQRQGGETQYF
abundance: -
d_gene: -
v_gene: TRBV4-1
j_gene: TRBJ2-5

CDR3nt: TGTGCCAGCAGCCCATGGGCGAACTATGGCCACACCTTC
CDR3aa: CASSPWANYGHTF
abundance: -
d_gene: -
v_gene: TRBV7-2
j_gene: TRBJ1-2

CDR3nt: TGTGCCAGCAGTTACGACAGGGTTTCATTTGAGACCCAGTACTTC
CDR3aa: CASSYDRVSFETQYF
abundance: few
d_gene: TRBD1
v_gene: TRBV6-5
j_gene: TRBJ2-5

CDR3nt: TGCAGTGCGTCGAACACTGAAGCTTTCTTT
CDR3aa: CSASNTEAFF
abundance: few
d_gene: -
v_gene: TRBV20-1
j_gene: TRBJ1-1

CDR3nt: TGTGCCAGCAGTCTAGCGGAACAAGAGACCCAGTACTTC
CDR3aa: CASSLAEQETQYF
abundance: many
d_gene: TRBD2
v_gene: TRBV6-1
j_gene: TRBJ2-5

CDR3nt: TGTGCCAGCAGTTCTCGGGACAGGGTTACTGAAGCTTTCTTT
CDR3aa: CASSSRDRVTEAFF
abundance: few
d_gene: TRBD1
v_gene: TRBV6-5
j_gene: TRBJ1-1

CDR3nt: TGCAGTGCTAGGGCGGGACAGCACAATCAGCCCCAGCATTTT
CDR3aa: CSARAGQHNQPQHF
abundance: once
d_gene: TRBD1
v_gene: TRBV20-1
j_gene: TRBJ1-5

CDR3nt: TGTGCCAGCAGTTTAGGTCCCGGCACAGATACGCAGTATTTT
CDR3aa: CASSLGPGTDTQYF
abundance: many
d_gene: -
v_gene: TRBV12-3/TRBV12-4
j_gene: TRBJ2-3